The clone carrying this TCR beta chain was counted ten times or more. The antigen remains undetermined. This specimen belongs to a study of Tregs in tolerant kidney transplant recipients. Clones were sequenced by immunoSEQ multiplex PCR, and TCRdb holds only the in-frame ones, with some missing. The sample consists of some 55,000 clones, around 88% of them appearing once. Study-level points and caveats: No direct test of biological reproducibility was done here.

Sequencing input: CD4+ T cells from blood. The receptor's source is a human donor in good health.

The CDR3 DNA reads TGTGCCAGCTCACCATCCGCGGCGAGAGGCACTGAAGCTTTCTTT. Its protein is CASSPSAARGTEAFF. The rearrangement links TRBV18 to TRBJ1-1; no reliable D call. V lost 2 bases and J lost 4, with 14 bases in between. CDR1 and CDR2 from the germline V gene are KGHSH and LQKENI. The CDR3 is 15 residues long. The whole variable domain, filled in from reference TRBV18 and TRBJ1-1, reads NAGVMQNPRHLVRRRGQEARLRCSPMKGHSHVYWYRQLPEEGLKFMVYLQKENIIDESGMPKERFSAEFPKEGPSILRIQQVVRGDSAAYFCASSPSAARGTEAFFGQGTRLTVV.